The rows below give T cell receptor beta chains drawn from one sample of a study of PD-L1 blockade in urothelial cancer. Repertoires were generated with immunoSEQ multiplex PCR, while TCRdb's copy carries only in-frame clones and drops some. The table includes around 63,000 clones, 75% to 85% detected once. The specimen comprised PBMCs, sampled around atezolizumab (anti-PD-L1) treatment. These receptors came from a man aged 65-85 years with urothelial cancer. Each CDR3 is given with its conserved first and last residue. Each record gives: CDR3 protein, CDR3 DNA, J gene, clone size, D gene, V gene. A D gene is named only where the DNA matches it firmly. Only part of the rows carry a size: once, few, many, or a class if the clone is expanded.

CDR3aa: CASSLSGVEGYTF
CDR3nt: TGTGCCAGCAGCTTGTCGGGGGTCGAGGGCTACACCTTC
j_gene: TRBJ1-2
abundance: .
d_gene: .
v_gene: TRBV5-8

CDR3aa: CASSLDGTSGVVGLF
CDR3nt: TGCGCCAGCAGCTTGGACGGGACTAGCGGCGTAGTGGGACTCTTC
j_gene: TRBJ2-1
abundance: .
d_gene: TRBD2
v_gene: TRBV5-1

CDR3aa: CASSLYRDRNTEAFF
CDR3nt: TGCGCCAGCAGCTTGTACCGGGACAGGAACACTGAAGCTTTCTTT
j_gene: TRBJ1-1
abundance: once
d_gene: TRBD1
v_gene: TRBV5-1

CDR3aa: CASSESSGTGINEQFF
CDR3nt: TGCGCCAGCAGTGAGTCCAGCGGGACAGGTATCAATGAGCAGTTCTTC
j_gene: TRBJ2-1
abundance: few
d_gene: .
v_gene: TRBV10-1

CDR3aa: CASSEDRNTEAFF
CDR3nt: TGTGCCAGCAGCGAGGACAGGAACACTGAAGCTTTCTTT
j_gene: TRBJ1-1
abundance: .
d_gene: .
v_gene: TRBV5-4

CDR3aa: CASSEGRGTGEAWEASYEQYF
CDR3nt: TGTGCCAGCAGTGAAGGAAGGGGGACAGGGGAGGCTTGGGAGGCTTCCTACGAGCAGTACTTC
j_gene: TRBJ2-7
abundance: .
d_gene: TRBD1
v_gene: TRBV6-1

CDR3aa: CASSETPGEPYEQYF
CDR3nt: TGTGCCAGCAGTGAAACCCCAGGGGAGCCCTACGAGCAGTACTTC
j_gene: TRBJ2-7
abundance: .
d_gene: .
v_gene: TRBV6-1

CDR3aa: CATRGQPQETQYF
CDR3nt: TGTGCCACCCGAGGACAGCCACAAGAGACCCAGTACTTC
j_gene: TRBJ2-5
abundance: .
d_gene: .
v_gene: TRBV19

CDR3aa: CASSQDRTSRDVTDTQYF
CDR3nt: TGCGCCAGCAGCCAAGATCGGACTAGCCGGGATGTCACAGATACGCAGTATTTT
j_gene: TRBJ2-3
abundance: once
d_gene: TRBD2
v_gene: TRBV4-3

CDR3aa: CTSSHLAGVDTQYF
CDR3nt: TGCACCAGCAGCCACCTTGCGGGGGTGGATACGCAGTATTTT
j_gene: TRBJ2-3
abundance: .
d_gene: .
v_gene: TRBV1

CDR3aa: CASSLIQGGDTEAFF
CDR3nt: TGTGCCAGTAGCCTAATACAGGGTGGCGACACTGAAGCTTTCTTT
j_gene: TRBJ1-1
abundance: .
d_gene: .
v_gene: TRBV19

CDR3aa: CASSSYTDRGGGYTF
CDR3nt: TGCGCCAGCAGCTCCTATACAGACAGGGGAGGAGGCTACACCTTC
j_gene: TRBJ1-2
abundance: few
d_gene: TRBD1
v_gene: TRBV5-1

CDR3aa: CASSPLTGPRETQYF
CDR3nt: TGTGCCAGCAGTCCATTGACAGGGCCGAGAGAGACCCAGTACTTC
j_gene: TRBJ2-5
abundance: .
d_gene: TRBD1
v_gene: TRBV25-1

CDR3aa: CASSLIGQVLNYGYTF
CDR3nt: TGTGCCAGCAGCTTAATTGGACAGGTTTTAAACTATGGCTACACCTTC
j_gene: TRBJ1-2
abundance: .
d_gene: TRBD1
v_gene: TRBV5-6

CDR3aa: CATPRPNTGELFF
CDR3nt: TGTGCCACTCCGCGCCCGAACACCGGGGAGCTGTTTTTT
j_gene: TRBJ2-2
abundance: .
d_gene: .
v_gene: TRBV28

CDR3aa: CASSLGQYQETQYF
CDR3nt: TGTGCCAGCAGCTTGGGGCAGTACCAAGAGACCCAGTACTTC
j_gene: TRBJ2-5
abundance: .
d_gene: .
v_gene: TRBV5-6

CDR3aa: CASSRGGGTDTQYF
CDR3nt: TGTGCCAGCAGCCGAGGGGGGGGCACAGATACGCAGTATTTT
j_gene: TRBJ2-3
abundance: .
d_gene: .
v_gene: TRBV9

CDR3aa: CASSSGQLRDIQYF
CDR3nt: TGTGCCAGCAGTTCAGGACAATTAAGGGACATTCAGTACTTC
j_gene: TRBJ2-4
abundance: few
d_gene: .
v_gene: TRBV27

CDR3aa: CASSPWDRAREDTEAFF
CDR3nt: TGTGCCAGCTCACCTTGGGACAGGGCGAGAGAGGACACTGAAGCTTTCTTT
j_gene: TRBJ1-1
abundance: .
d_gene: TRBD1
v_gene: TRBV18

CDR3aa: CASSFGTSGSGQYF
CDR3nt: TGTGCCAGCAGCTTTGGGACTAGCGGGAGTGGGCAGTACTTC
j_gene: TRBJ2-7
abundance: .
d_gene: TRBD2
v_gene: TRBV7-2

CDR3aa: CASSLDRNQPQHF
CDR3nt: TGTGCCAGCAGCTTGGACAGAAATCAGCCCCAGCATTTT
j_gene: TRBJ1-5
abundance: .
d_gene: .
v_gene: TRBV5-8

CDR3aa: CASSLGLAGTDTQYF
CDR3nt: TGTGCCAGCAGCCTAGGACTAGCGGGGACAGATACGCAGTATTTT
j_gene: TRBJ2-3
abundance: .
d_gene: TRBD2
v_gene: TRBV7-3

CDR3aa: CATSPAGGSSGNTIYF
CDR3nt: TGTGCCACCAGTCCGGCAGGGGGGAGCTCTGGAAACACCATATATTTT
j_gene: TRBJ1-3
abundance: .
d_gene: TRBD1
v_gene: TRBV15

CDR3aa: CASSLRAGGPNEQFF
CDR3nt: TGTGCCAGCAGCCTCAGAGCGGGGGGGCCCAATGAGCAGTTCTTC
j_gene: TRBJ2-1
abundance: .
d_gene: TRBD2
v_gene: TRBV9

CDR3aa: CASSPTTSGDEQYF
CDR3nt: TGTGCCAGCTCACCAACGACTAGCGGGGACGAGCAGTACTTC
j_gene: TRBJ2-7
abundance: .
d_gene: TRBD2
v_gene: TRBV18

CDR3aa: CAWSRSGGLNEQFF
CDR3nt: TGTGCCTGGAGCAGAAGCGGGGGACTCAATGAGCAGTTCTTC
j_gene: TRBJ2-1
abundance: .
d_gene: TRBD2
v_gene: TRBV30

CDR3aa: CASSFLRDTQYF
CDR3nt: TGTGCCAGCAGCTTCCTCAGAGATACGCAGTATTTT
j_gene: TRBJ2-3
abundance: .
d_gene: .
v_gene: TRBV5-6

CDR3aa: CARKVRHEQFF
CDR3nt: TGTGCCAGAAAGGTCAGGCATGAGCAGTTCTTC
j_gene: TRBJ2-1
abundance: .
d_gene: .
v_gene: TRBV5-3

CDR3aa: CASSYLTEGNYGYTF
CDR3nt: TGTGCCAGCAGTTACCTGACGGAGGGTAACTATGGCTACACCTTC
j_gene: TRBJ1-2
abundance: .
d_gene: .
v_gene: TRBV6-6

CDR3aa: CASSTGVGETQYF
CDR3nt: TGTGCCAGTAGTACAGGGGTTGGCGAGACCCAGTACTTC
j_gene: TRBJ2-5
abundance: .
d_gene: .
v_gene: TRBV19

CDR3aa: CASSFNRGLSGNTIYF
CDR3nt: TGTGCCAGCAGCTTTAACAGGGGGCTCTCTGGAAACACCATATATTTT
j_gene: TRBJ1-3
abundance: .
d_gene: TRBD1
v_gene: TRBV11-3

CDR3aa: CASSQDLSGVYGYTF
CDR3nt: TGTGCCAGCAGCCAAGACCTTTCAGGGGTCTATGGCTACACCTTC
j_gene: TRBJ1-2
abundance: .
d_gene: .
v_gene: TRBV14

CDR3aa: CASSLGQRDTDTQYF
CDR3nt: TGCGCCAGCAGCTTGGGGCAGCGGGACACAGATACGCAGTATTTT
j_gene: TRBJ2-3
abundance: .
d_gene: TRBD2
v_gene: TRBV5-1

CDR3aa: CASSQDPRNYEQYF
CDR3nt: TGCGCCAGCAGCCAAGATCCCAGAAACTACGAGCAGTACTTC
j_gene: TRBJ2-7
abundance: .
d_gene: .
v_gene: TRBV4-3

CDR3aa: CASSGDRTYQPQHF
CDR3nt: TGTGCCAGCAGTGGGGACAGGACATATCAGCCCCAGCATTTT
j_gene: TRBJ1-5
abundance: .
d_gene: TRBD1
v_gene: TRBV2

CDR3aa: CASSRGQGANTIYF
CDR3nt: TGTGCCAGCAGTCGGGGACAGGGGGCGAACACCATATATTTT
j_gene: TRBJ1-3
abundance: once
d_gene: TRBD1
v_gene: TRBV28

CDR3aa: CASSTQQGAGEQFF
CDR3nt: TGTGCCAGCAGCACCCAACAGGGGGCTGGGGAGCAGTTCTTC
j_gene: TRBJ2-1
abundance: .
d_gene: TRBD1
v_gene: TRBV9

CDR3aa: CASSVGSGRYYEQYF
CDR3nt: TGTGCCAGCAGCGTAGGGAGCGGGCGGTACTACGAGCAGTACTTC
j_gene: TRBJ2-7
abundance: once
d_gene: .
v_gene: TRBV9

CDR3aa: CASSLEQGNYGYTF
CDR3nt: TGTGCCAGCAGCTTGGAACAGGGGAACTATGGCTACACCTTC
j_gene: TRBJ1-2
abundance: .
d_gene: TRBD1
v_gene: TRBV5-6

CDR3aa: CASSPGVDEQFF
CDR3nt: TGTGCCAGCAGCCCCGGGGTGGATGAGCAGTTCTTC
j_gene: TRBJ2-1
abundance: .
d_gene: .
v_gene: TRBV7-8

CDR3aa: CASSKQGGVTEAFF
CDR3nt: TGTGCCAGTAGTAAACAAGGCGGGGTCACTGAAGCTTTCTTT
j_gene: TRBJ1-1
abundance: once
d_gene: .
v_gene: TRBV19

CDR3aa: CASSSPGKSNQPQHF
CDR3nt: TGTGCCAGCAGTTCCCCCGGGAAAAGCAATCAGCCCCAGCATTTT
j_gene: TRBJ1-5
abundance: .
d_gene: .
v_gene: TRBV28

CDR3aa: CASSQRQGSASTNEKLFF
CDR3nt: TGTGCCAGCAGCCAACGACAGGGATCCGCGTCAACTAATGAAAAACTGTTTTTT
j_gene: TRBJ1-4
abundance: .
d_gene: TRBD1
v_gene: TRBV7-9

CDR3aa: CASSLTGEFGYTF
CDR3nt: TGTGCCAGCAGCTTGACTGGTGAGTTTGGCTACACCTTC
j_gene: TRBJ1-2
abundance: .
d_gene: .
v_gene: TRBV13

CDR3aa: CASSQDQASGTGELFF
CDR3nt: TGTGCCAGCAGCCAAGATCAGGCTAGCGGCACCGGGGAGCTGTTTTTT
j_gene: TRBJ2-2
abundance: once
d_gene: TRBD2
v_gene: TRBV4-2

CDR3aa: CASSRASGGTDTQYF
CDR3nt: TGTGCCAGCAGTCGGGCTAGCGGGGGGACAGATACGCAGTATTTT
j_gene: TRBJ2-3
abundance: .
d_gene: TRBD2
v_gene: TRBV7-3

CDR3aa: CASSFGSGNTDTQYF
CDR3nt: TGCGCCAGCAGCTTTGGTAGCGGGAACACAGATACGCAGTATTTT
j_gene: TRBJ2-3
abundance: .
d_gene: TRBD2
v_gene: TRBV5-1

CDR3aa: CASSAGPSETQYF
CDR3nt: TGTGCCAGCAGTGCTGGGCCGAGTGAGACCCAGTACTTC
j_gene: TRBJ2-5
abundance: .
d_gene: .
v_gene: TRBV6-4

CDR3aa: CASSWVAGAQGNEQFF
CDR3nt: TGTGCCAGCAGCTGGGTAGCGGGGGCCCAAGGGAATGAGCAGTTCTTC
j_gene: TRBJ2-1
abundance: once
d_gene: TRBD2
v_gene: TRBV7-2

CDR3aa: CASSLGHRGQEQYF
CDR3nt: TGTGCCAGCAGCTTAGGGCACAGGGGTCAGGAGCAGTACTTC
j_gene: TRBJ2-7
abundance: .
d_gene: TRBD1
v_gene: TRBV7-2

CDR3aa: CASSPRTDEAFF
CDR3nt: TGTGCCAGCTCACCACGGACAGATGAAGCTTTCTTT
j_gene: TRBJ1-1
abundance: .
d_gene: .
v_gene: TRBV18